This T cell receptor (beta chain) was observed in a study of blood T cells in healthy people across ages. Next came a second PCR, run for roughly 7 to 12 cycles, which used a sample-barcoded 5' primer along with a J-beta primer mix. TCRdb re-analysed the 5' RACE reads in MiXCR, keeping a single row per CDR3 protein. The data hold roughly 2 million distinct CDR3 sequences, with 49% observed a single time. The CDR3 has 16 residues. Germline CDR1 SGHRS, CDR2 YFSETQ. The V end lost 0 bases, the J end lost 12 bases, and 25 bases lay between the germline ends. The rearrangement uses TRBV5-1 and TRBJ2-7; no definite D call. Sample: blood. The sequence was obtained from a woman in her thirties or forties in good health. The CDR3 sequence is CASSLGSTPWAIRLYF. The DNA of the CDR3 is TGCGCCAGCAGCTTGGGGTCAACGCCCTGGGCCATACGTCTGTACTTC.